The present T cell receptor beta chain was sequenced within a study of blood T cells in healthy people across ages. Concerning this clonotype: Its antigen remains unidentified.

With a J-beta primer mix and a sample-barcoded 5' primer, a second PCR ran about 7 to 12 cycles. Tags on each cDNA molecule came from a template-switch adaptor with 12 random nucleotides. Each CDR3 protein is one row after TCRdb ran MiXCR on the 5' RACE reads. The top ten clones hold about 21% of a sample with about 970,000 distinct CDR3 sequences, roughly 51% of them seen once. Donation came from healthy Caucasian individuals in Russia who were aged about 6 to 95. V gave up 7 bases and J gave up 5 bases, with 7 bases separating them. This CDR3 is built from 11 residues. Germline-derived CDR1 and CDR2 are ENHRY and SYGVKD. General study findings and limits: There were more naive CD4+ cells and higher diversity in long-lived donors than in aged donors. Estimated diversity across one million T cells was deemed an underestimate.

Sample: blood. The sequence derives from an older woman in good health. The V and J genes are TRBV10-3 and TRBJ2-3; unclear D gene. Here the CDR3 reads CAIKMEDTQYF. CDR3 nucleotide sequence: TGTGCCATCAAGATGGAAGATACGCAGTATTTT.